This TCR beta chain stems from a study of cytomegalovirus exposure and HLA in healthy donors. This clone showed up just a few times. PCR amplification relied on 60 Vbeta primers (plus 13 Jbeta primers). Clones were read by immunoSEQ multiplex PCR, and TCRdb kept only the in-frame ones, dropping some. The repertoire has some 84,000 clones, 55% to 65% of them found once; the top ten carry over 12%. The origin of this receptor is a middle-aged woman in good health and CMV-seropositive. Sequenced input: PBMCs.

The DNA of the CDR3 is TGTGCCAGCAGGCTACTGGACAGGGGGGTCTCCGGGGAGCTGTTTTTT. Translated: CASRLLDRGVSGELFF. The rearrangement joins TRBV27 to TRBJ2-2; 10 bases agree with TRBD1. The CDR3 covers 16 residues. J gave up 6 bases and V 6 bases, and 10 bases lay outside the gene matches. Looked up from germline, CDR1 is MNHEY and CDR2 is SMNVEV (reference sequence).